The next 6 T cell receptor beta chains were all read from a single sample in a study of blood T cell repertoires in COVID-19. Assay used: immunoSEQ multiplex PCR; TCRdb lists only in-frame clones, some missing. The table shows 330,000 or so clones, with roughly 90% occurring only once. Source material: PBMCs or T cells enriched from blood (not recorded which). These receptors were taken from a woman between 25 and 40 years old who had recovered from COVID-19.

This sequence joins TRBV5-1 and TRBJ2-7; D is unresolved. Germline loops: CDR1 SGHRS, CDR2 YFSETQ. The ends were cut back, 1 base at V and 3 bases at J, with 14 bases in the middle. The CDR3 length is 15 residues. The CDR3 DNA is TGCGCCAGCAGCTTGATAGCTAATACTAACTACGAGCAGTACTTC. It codes for CASSLIANTNYEQYF.

This chain links TRBV2 with TRBJ2-7; D uncertain. Per the germline V gene, CDR1 is SNHLY and CDR2 is FYNNEI. V shed 3 bases and J shed 3 bases, with 15 bases lying between them. The CDR3 sequence is 15 residues long. The CDR3 here is CASSDERLSFYEQYF. The CDR3 region has the DNA TGTGCCAGCAGTGATGAGAGACTGAGCTTCTACGAGCAGTACTTC.

The chain joins TRBV11-3 to TRBJ2-7; 7 bases fit TRBD1. This CDR3 region has 15 residues. Germline V lookup: CDR1 SGHNT, CDR2 YENEEA. After removal of 6 bases from V and 3 bases from J, the junction contained 11 bases not matched to a gene. The CDR3 here is CASRGDRDRVYEQYF. Here the CDR3 DNA reads TGTGCCAGCAGAGGAGACCGGGACAGAGTCTACGAGCAGTACTTC.

This clone is a singleton in its sample. This chain connects TRBV27 to TRBJ2-3, with 8 bases lining up with TRBD1. V gave up 6 bases and J gave up 1 base; unmatched junction bases: 6. CDR1 MNHEY and CDR2 SMNVEV come from the germline V gene (reference sequence). CDR3 length equals 15 residues. CDR3 DNA sequence: TGTGCCAGCAGACAGGGGGAAGGGGGCACAGATACGCAGTATTTT. This codes for CASRQGEGGTDTQYF.

This chain joins TRBV5-1 and TRBJ2-5; TRBD1 might be the D (6 bases). This CDR3 has 13 residues. Germline V CDR1 and CDR2: SGHRS, YFSETQ. Trimming took off 5 bases at V and 2 bases at J, with 10 bases between the two ends. The CDR3, as DNA: TGCGCCAGCAGTTCCGGACAGCAAGAGACCCAGTACTTC. Translated, it gives CASSSGQQETQYF. Full variable domain (missing parts from reference TRBV5-1 and TRBJ2-5): KAGVTQTPRYLIKTRGQQVTLSCSPISGHRSVSWYQQTPGQGLQFLFEYFSETQRNKGNFPGRFSGRQFSNSRSEMNVSTLELGDSALYLCASSSGQQETQYFGPGTRLLVL.

The chain employs TRBV14 and TRBJ2-3; D may be TRBD2 (6 bases). Looked up from germline, CDR1 is SGHDN and CDR2 is FVKESK. This CDR3 region has 15 residues. V lost 3 bases and J lost 1, with 11 bases in between. The CDR3 is CASSQWEDGTDTQYF. CDR3 bases: TGTGCCAGCAGCCAGTGGGAGGACGGCACAGATACGCAGTATTTT. The full variable domain, its missing parts supplied by reference TRBV14 and TRBJ2-3, is EAGVTQFPSHSVIEKGQTVTLRCDPISGHDNLYWYRRVMGKEIKFLLHFVKESKQDESGMPNNRFLAERTGGTYSTLKVQPAELEDSGVYFCASSQWEDGTDTQYFGPGTRLTVL.